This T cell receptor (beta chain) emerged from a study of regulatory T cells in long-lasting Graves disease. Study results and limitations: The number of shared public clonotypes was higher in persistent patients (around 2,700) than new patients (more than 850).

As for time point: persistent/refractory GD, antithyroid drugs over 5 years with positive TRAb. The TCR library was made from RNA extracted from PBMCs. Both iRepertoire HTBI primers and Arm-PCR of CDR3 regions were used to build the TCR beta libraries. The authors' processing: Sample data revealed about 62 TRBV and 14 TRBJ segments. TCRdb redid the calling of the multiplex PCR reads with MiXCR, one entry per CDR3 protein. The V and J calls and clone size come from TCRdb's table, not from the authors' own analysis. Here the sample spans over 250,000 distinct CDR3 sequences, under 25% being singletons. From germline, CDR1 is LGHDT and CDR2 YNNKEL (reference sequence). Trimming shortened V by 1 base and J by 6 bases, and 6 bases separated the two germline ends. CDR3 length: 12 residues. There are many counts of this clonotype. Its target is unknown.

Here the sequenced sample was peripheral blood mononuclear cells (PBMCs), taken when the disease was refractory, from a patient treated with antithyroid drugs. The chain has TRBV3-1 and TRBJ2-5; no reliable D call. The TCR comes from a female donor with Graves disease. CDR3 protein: CASSQVEKTQYF. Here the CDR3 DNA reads TGTGCCAGCAGCCAAGTAGAGAAGACCCAGTACTTC.